This TCR beta chain was captured by sequencing in a study of metastatic and nonmetastatic thyroid tumors. Study-level background: Repertoires were compared across blood and tumor or nodule tissue from malignant and benign thyroid patients.

This clone was counted at least ten times. Its antigen is currently unknown. Study observations and caveats: Reports indicated that malignant thyroid tumors showed significantly higher TCR beta diversity than benign nodules did, in blood and tumor.

There were no patients who had received any treatment before thyroid surgery. In the original workflow: The distant-metastasis classifier for papillary thyroid cancer was built from CDR3 differences across clinicopathological groups. TCRdb re-clonotyped the PCR reads via MiXCR. The authors' filters were not applied to this entry. The data hold about 23,000 clones, with roughly 24% observed a single time. Sequencing used blood. The source is a male donor with papillary thyroid cancer or a benign thyroid nodule (not recorded which). Some clones in this sample may be carry-over from other donors' samples.

In DNA, the CDR3 is TGTGCCAGCAGCAGGGATGGGTCGGGGGGAGAGACCCAGTACTTC. Residues: CASSRDGSGGETQYF. V usage is TRBV9 and J usage is TRBJ2-5; 7 bases line up with TRBD2. CDR3 size: 15 residues. Losses at the gene ends were 4 bases for V and 4 bases for J; bases not matched to a gene: 10. CDR1 SGDLS and CDR2 YYNGEE come from the germline V gene.